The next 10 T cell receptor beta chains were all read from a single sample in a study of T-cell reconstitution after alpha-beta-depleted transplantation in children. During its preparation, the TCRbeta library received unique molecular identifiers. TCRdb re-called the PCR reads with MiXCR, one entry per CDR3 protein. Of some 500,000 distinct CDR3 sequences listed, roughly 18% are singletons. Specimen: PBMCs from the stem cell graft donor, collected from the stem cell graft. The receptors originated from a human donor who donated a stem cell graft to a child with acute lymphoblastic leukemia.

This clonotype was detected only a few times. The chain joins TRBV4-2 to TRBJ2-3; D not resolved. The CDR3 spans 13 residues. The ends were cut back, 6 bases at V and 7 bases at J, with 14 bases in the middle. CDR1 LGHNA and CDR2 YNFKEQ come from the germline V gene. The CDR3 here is CASRDDLGNTQYF. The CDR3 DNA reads TGTGCCAGCAGAGACGACTTGGGAAATACGCAGTATTTT.

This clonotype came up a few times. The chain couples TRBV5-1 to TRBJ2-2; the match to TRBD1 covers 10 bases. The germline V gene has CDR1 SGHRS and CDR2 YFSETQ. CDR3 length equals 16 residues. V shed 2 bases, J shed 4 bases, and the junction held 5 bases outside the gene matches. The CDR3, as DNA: TGCGCCAGCAGCTTATGGACAGGGGGGGCCACCGGGGAGCTGTTTTTT. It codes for CASSLWTGGATGELFF.

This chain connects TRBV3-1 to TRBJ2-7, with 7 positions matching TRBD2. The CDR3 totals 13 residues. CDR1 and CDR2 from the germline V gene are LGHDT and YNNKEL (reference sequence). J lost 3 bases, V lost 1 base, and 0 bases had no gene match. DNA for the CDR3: TGTGCCAGCAGCCAAGGGGACTACTACGAGCAGTACTTC. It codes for CASSQGDYYEQYF.

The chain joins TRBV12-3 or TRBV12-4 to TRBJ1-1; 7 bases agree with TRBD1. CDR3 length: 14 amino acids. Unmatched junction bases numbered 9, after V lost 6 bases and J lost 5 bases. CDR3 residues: CASSPETGTTEAFF. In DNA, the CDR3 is TGTGCCAGCAGCCCTGAGACAGGGACTACTGAAGCTTTCTTT.

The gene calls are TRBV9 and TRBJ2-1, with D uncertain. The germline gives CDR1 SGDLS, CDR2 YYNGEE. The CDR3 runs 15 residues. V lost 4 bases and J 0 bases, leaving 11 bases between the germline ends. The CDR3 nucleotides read TGTGCCAGCAGCTCGCGGTTCAGCTCCTACAATGAGCAGTTCTTC. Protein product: CASSSRFSSYNEQFF.

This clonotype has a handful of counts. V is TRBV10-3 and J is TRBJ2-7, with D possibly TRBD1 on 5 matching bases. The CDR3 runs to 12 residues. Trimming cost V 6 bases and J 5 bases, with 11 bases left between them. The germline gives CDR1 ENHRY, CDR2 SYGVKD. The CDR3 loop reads CAIRQGENEQYF. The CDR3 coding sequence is TGTGCCATCAGGCAGGGTGAAAACGAGCAGTACTTC.

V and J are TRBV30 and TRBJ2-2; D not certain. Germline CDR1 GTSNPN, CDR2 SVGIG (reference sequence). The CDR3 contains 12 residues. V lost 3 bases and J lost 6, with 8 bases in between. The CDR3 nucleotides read TGTGCCTGGAGCTTATGGGCCGGGGAGCTGTTTTTT. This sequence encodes CAWSLWAGELFF. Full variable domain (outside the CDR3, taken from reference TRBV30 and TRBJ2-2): SQTIHQWPATLVQPVGSPLSLECTVEGTSNPNLYWYRQAAGRGLQLLFYSVGIGQISSEVPQNLSASRPQDRQFILSSKKLLLSDSGFYLCAWSLWAGELFFGEGSRLTVL.

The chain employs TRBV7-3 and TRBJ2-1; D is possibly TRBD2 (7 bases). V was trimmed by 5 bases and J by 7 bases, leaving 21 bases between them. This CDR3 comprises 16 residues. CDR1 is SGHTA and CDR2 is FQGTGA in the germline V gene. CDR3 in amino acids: CASSQGGLAVRNEQFF. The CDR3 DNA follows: TGTGCCAGCAGCCAAGGGGGGCTAGCGGTTAGGAATGAGCAGTTCTTC. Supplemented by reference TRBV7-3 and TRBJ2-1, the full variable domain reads GAGVSQTPSNKVTEKGKYVELRCDPISGHTALYWYRQSLGQGPEFLIYFQGTGAADDSGLPNDRFFAVRPEGSVSTLKIQRTERGDSAVYLCASSQGGLAVRNEQFFGPGTRLTVL.

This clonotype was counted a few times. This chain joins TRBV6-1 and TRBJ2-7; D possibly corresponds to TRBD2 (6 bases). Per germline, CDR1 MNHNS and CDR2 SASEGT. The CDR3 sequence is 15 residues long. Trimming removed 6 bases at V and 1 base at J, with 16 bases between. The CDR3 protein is CASRRSGLRSYEQYF. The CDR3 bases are TGTGCCAGCAGGAGGTCGGGACTCCGATCCTACGAGCAGTACTTC.

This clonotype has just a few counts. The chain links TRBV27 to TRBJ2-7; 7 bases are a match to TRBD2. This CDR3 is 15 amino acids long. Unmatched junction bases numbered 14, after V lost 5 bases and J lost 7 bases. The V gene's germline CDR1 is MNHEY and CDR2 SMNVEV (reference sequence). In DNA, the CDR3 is TGTGCCAGCAGTGGGGGAGGGGCTCTCGAGTGGGAGCAGTACTTC. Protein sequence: CASSGGGALEWEQYF.